Presented here are 5 T cell receptor beta chains from one specimen sequenced in a study of shared clonotypes between healthy human individuals. The protocol was immunoSEQ multiplex PCR, while the TCRdb copy is restricted to in-frame clones and leaves out a portion. This sample has roughly 720,000 clones, with roughly 87% found just once. Sequencing input: memory CD8+ T cells from PBMCs. Subset noted: CD45RO+ cells pooled with CCR7-negative TemRA cells. The receptors shown here come from a man younger than 35 in good health. Some clones in this sample may be carry-over from other donors' samples.

The V call is TRBV5-6, the J call TRBJ2-7; D ambiguous. The CDR3 covers 14 residues. Looked up from germline, CDR1 is SGHDT and CDR2 is YYEEEE. Trimming stripped 0 bases from V and 5 bases from J, with 12 bases between. The CDR3 DNA sequence: TGTGCCAGCAGCTTGGTTGTCGTTCCCAACGAGCAGTACTTC. Translated: CASSLVVVPNEQYF.

Only one count was recorded for this clone. The CDR3 bases are TGCGCCAGCAGCGCCCAGTCTGCAGATACGCAGTATTTT. Translation: CASSAQSADTQYF. The V gene is TRBV4-3, the J gene TRBJ2-3; D unresolved. Per germline, CDR1 LGHNA and CDR2 YSLEER. Trimming cost V 5 bases and J 4 bases, with 10 bases left between them. The CDR3 extends over 13 amino acids.

This clone appeared a single time. The chain combines TRBV30 with TRBJ1-2; D ambiguous. The germline V gene encodes CDR1 GTSNPN and CDR2 SVGIG (reference sequence). The ends were cut back, 2 bases at V and 5 bases at J, with 15 bases in the middle. The CDR3 loop spans 14 amino acids. This CDR3 is CAWSMAKQWYGYTF. For the CDR3, the DNA is TGTGCCTGGAGTATGGCCAAACAGTGGTATGGCTACACCTTC.

A note on this clone: The sample carries other DNA sequences with the same CDR3. The J gene is TRBJ2-7, the V gene TRBV13, with 7 bases lining up with TRBD1. The V and J ends lost 0 bases and 4 bases, in that order; junction bases with no gene match: 0. This CDR3 spans 13 amino acids. Germline-derived CDR1 and CDR2 are PRHDT and FYEKMQ (reference sequence). CDR3 DNA: TGTGCCAGCAGCTTAGGCAGGGGGTACGAGCAGTACTTC. Protein: CASSLGRGYEQYF.

Only a few counts were recorded for this clone. The gene calls are TRBV7-9 and TRBJ1-2, with 7 bases aligning to TRBD1. Germline V gene lookup returns CDR1 SEHNR and CDR2 FQNEAQ (reference sequence). The CDR3 length is 15 residues. The J segment lost 3 bases and the V segment lost 4 bases, leaving 8 bases of the junction unmatched. The CDR3 DNA sequence: TGTGCCAGCAGCTCCTGGGCGACAGGGCACTATGGCTACACCTTC. Translated: CASSSWATGHYGYTF.